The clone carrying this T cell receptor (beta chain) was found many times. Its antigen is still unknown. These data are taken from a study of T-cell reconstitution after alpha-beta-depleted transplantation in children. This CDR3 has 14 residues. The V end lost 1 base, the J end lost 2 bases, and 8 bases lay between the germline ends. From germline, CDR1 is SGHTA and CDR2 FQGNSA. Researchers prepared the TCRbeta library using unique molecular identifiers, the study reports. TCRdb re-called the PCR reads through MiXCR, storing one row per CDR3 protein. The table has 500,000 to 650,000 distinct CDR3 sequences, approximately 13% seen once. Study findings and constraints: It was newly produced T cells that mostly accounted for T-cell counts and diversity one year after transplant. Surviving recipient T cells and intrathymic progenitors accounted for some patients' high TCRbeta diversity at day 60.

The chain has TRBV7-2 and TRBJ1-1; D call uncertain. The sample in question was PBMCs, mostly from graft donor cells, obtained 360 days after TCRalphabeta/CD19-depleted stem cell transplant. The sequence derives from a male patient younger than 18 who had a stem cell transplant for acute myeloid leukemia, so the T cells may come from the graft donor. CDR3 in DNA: TGTGCCAGCAGCTTAGGAGTGGATAACACTGAAGCTTTCTTT. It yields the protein CASSLGVDNTEAFF.